This record covers a single T cell receptor (beta chain). The source of the sample is a study of T cell changes during pregnancy in multiple sclerosis. Germline CDR1 and CDR2: LGHNT and FRNRAP. V was pared by 4 bases and J by 6 bases, with 6 bases between. The CDR3 loop spans 12 amino acids. Profiling relied on immunoSEQ multiplex PCR, and the TCRdb table lists in-frame clones only, not all of them. The data show roughly 30,000 clones, 89% seen once. V is TRBV12-5 and J is TRBJ2-2; no clear D. The origin of this receptor is a female donor with multiple sclerosis, enrolled in a pregnancy study. Sequenced material: CD8+ T cells from peripheral blood mononuclear cells, taken in the second trimester of pregnancy. The CDR3 bases are TGTGCTAGTGGTTCCCTGTCCGGGGAGCTGTTTTTT. This codes for CASGSLSGELFF.